The source of this T cell receptor (beta chain) is a study of cytomegalovirus exposure and HLA in healthy donors. Findings and caveats of the study: By HLA locus, TCR association rates varied in a later analysis, with DRB1 showing the most and HLA-C the fewest. The classifier reportedly diagnosed cytomegalovirus status with high specificity and sensitivity.

Worth noting for this clone: Its antigen is as yet unknown.

V was pared by 8 bases and J by 3 bases, with 8 bases of the junction left unmatched. Germline CDR1 is MRHNA and CDR2 is SNTAGT. This CDR3 is 15 amino acids long. PCR used 60 Vbeta primers and 13 Jbeta primers. TCRdb's copy holds only in-frame clones and misses some; the assay was immunoSEQ multiplex PCR. The sample holds tens of thousands of clones, 80% seen once. The material sequenced was PBMCs. V gene TRBV6-4 combines with J gene TRBJ2-2, with 8 bases that match TRBD1. The receptor was isolated from a woman between 45 and 60 years old in good health and CMV-seropositive. The CDR3: CASASEQGDTGELFF. DNA for the CDR3: TGTGCCAGCGCCTCCGAACAGGGGGACACCGGGGAGCTGTTTTTT.